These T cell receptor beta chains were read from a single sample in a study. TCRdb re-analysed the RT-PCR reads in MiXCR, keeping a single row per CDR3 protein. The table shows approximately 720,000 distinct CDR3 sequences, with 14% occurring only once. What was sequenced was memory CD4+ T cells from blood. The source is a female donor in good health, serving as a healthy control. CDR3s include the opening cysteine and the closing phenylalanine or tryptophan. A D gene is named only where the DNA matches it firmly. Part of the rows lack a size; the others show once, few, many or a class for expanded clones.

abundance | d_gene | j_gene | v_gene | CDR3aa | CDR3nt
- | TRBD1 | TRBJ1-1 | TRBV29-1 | CSVATGTVNTEAFF | TGCAGCGTAGCCACCGGGACAGTGAACACTGAAGCTTTCTTT
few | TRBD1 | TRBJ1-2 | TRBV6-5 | CASFPPGTGGGYTF | TGTGCCAGCTTCCCCCCCGGGACAGGAGGAGGCTACACCTTC
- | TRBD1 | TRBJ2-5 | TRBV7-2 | CASSRAGTGGRETQYF | TGTGCCAGCAGCCGGGCCGGGACAGGGGGCCGAGAGACCCAGTACTTC
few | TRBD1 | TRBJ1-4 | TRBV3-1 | CASSNGSGTGTEKLFF | TGTGCCAGCAGCAATGGCTCCGGGACAGGGACTGAAAAACTGTTTTTT
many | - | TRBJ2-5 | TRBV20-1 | CSPQTPSGETQYF | TGCAGTCCCCAGACCCCCTCCGGAGAGACCCAGTACTTC
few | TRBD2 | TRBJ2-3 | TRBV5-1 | CASSSSGESTDTQYF | TGCGCCAGCAGCTCCAGCGGGGAGAGCACAGATACGCAGTATTTT
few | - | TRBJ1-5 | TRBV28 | CASSLEGVNSNQPQHF | TGTGCCAGCAGTTTAGAGGGAGTCAATAGCAATCAGCCCCAGCATTTT
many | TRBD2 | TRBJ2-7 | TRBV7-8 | CASSFAGVYEQYF | TGTGCCAGCAGCTTTGCGGGAGTGTACGAGCAGTACTTC
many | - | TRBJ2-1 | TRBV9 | CASSRTLSYNEQFF | TGTGCCAGCAGCCGCACCCTCTCCTACAATGAGCAGTTCTTC
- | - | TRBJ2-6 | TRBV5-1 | CASSLTYSGTPESSGANVLTF | TGCGCCAGCAGCTTGACTTACTCCGGGACCCCCGAGAGCTCTGGGGCCAACGTCCTGACTTTC
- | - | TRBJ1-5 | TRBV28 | CASKFQTFWGDSNQPQHF | TGTGCCAGCAAGTTCCAAACCTTTTGGGGCGATAGCAATCAGCCCCAGCATTTT
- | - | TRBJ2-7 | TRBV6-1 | CASSYHTAYEQYF | TGTGCCAGCAGTTACCACACTGCCTACGAGCAGTACTTC
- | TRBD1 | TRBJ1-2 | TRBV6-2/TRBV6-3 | CASKDRGLYGYTF | TGTGCCAGCAAAGACAGGGGACTTTATGGCTACACCTTC
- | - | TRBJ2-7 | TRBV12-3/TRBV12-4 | CASSPAAKQYF | TGTGCCAGCAGTCCTGCGGCCAAGCAGTACTTC
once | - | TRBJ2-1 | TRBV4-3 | CASSQEYYNSFRNEQFF | TGCGCCAGCAGCCAAGAGTATTATAACTCCTTCCGCAATGAGCAGTTCTTC
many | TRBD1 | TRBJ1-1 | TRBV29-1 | CSVADGQGWTEAFF | TGCAGCGTTGCTGATGGACAGGGATGGACTGAAGCTTTCTTT
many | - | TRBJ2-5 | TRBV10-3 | CAITRDLQETQYF | TGTGCCATCACCCGGGACTTACAAGAGACCCAGTACTTC
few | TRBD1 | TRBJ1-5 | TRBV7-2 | CASSSGQVGQPQHF | TGTGCCAGCAGCTCGGGACAGGTCGGTCAGCCCCAGCATTTT
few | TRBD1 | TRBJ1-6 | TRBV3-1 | CASSPGGTNSPLHF | TGTGCCAGCAGCCCAGGGGGAACCAATTCACCCCTCCACTTT
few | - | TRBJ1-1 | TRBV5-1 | CASSLGDGRNTEAFF | TGCGCCAGCAGCTTGGGTGACGGCCGGAACACTGAAGCTTTCTTT
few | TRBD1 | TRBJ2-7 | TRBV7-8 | CASSPYRGVAYEQYF | TGTGCCAGCAGCCCGTACAGGGGTGTTGCCTACGAGCAGTACTTC
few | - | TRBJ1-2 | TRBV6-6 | CASLRDPGFPYGYTF | TGTGCCAGCCTAAGGGACCCAGGGTTTCCCTATGGCTACACCTTC
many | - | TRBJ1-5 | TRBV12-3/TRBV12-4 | CASSSEGWQPQHF | TGTGCCAGCAGTTCAGAAGGTTGGCAGCCCCAGCATTTT
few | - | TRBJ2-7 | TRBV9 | CASSVEVGWGEQYF | TGTGCCAGCAGCGTAGAGGTGGGATGGGGCGAGCAGTACTTC
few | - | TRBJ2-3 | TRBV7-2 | CASSWGSVGTDTQYF | TGTGCCAGCAGCTGGGGTTCCGTTGGCACAGATACGCAGTATTTT
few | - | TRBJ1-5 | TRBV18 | CASSPASNQPQHF | TGTGCCAGCTCACCGGCTAGCAATCAGCCCCAGCATTTT
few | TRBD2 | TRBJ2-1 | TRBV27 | CASSLGTSGRSYNEQFF | TGTGCCAGCAGTTTAGGGACTAGCGGGAGGTCCTACAATGAGCAGTTCTTC
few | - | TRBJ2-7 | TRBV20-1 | CSAREGSGASEQYF | TGCAGTGCTAGAGAGGGTAGCGGCGCTTCCGAGCAGTACTTC
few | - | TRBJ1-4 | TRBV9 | CASSVSSVPNEKLFF | TGTGCCAGCAGCGTTAGCTCAGTTCCTAATGAAAAACTGTTTTTT
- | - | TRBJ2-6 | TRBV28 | CASSQAGTFGANVLTF | TGTGCCAGCAGCCAAGCCGGGACTTTTGGGGCCAACGTCCTGACTTTC
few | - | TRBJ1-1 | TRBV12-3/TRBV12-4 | CASSTGLSYTEAFF | TGTGCCAGCAGTACAGGGTTAAGTTACACTGAAGCTTTCTTT
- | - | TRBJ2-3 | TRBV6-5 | CASSRRGDTDTQYF | TGTGCTAGCAGCCGTCGGGGAGACACAGATACGCAGTATTTT
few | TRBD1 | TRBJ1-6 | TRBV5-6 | CASSLQGASLHF | TGTGCCAGCAGCCTACAGGGGGCATCGCTCCACTTT
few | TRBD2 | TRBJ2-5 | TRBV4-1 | CASSVAVAGREYQETQYF | TGCGCCAGCAGCGTCGCAGTAGCGGGAAGGGAGTACCAAGAGACCCAGTACTTC
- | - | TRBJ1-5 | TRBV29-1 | CSVAGGDGNRPQHF | TGCAGCGTTGCGGGGGGAGATGGCAATCGGCCCCAGCATTTT
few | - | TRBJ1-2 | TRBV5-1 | CASSSRDSNYGYTF | TGCGCCAGCAGCTCCCGGGACTCTAACTATGGCTACACCTTC
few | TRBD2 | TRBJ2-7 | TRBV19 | CATASGRGYEQYF | TGTGCCACCGCTAGCGGGAGAGGCTACGAGCAGTACTTC
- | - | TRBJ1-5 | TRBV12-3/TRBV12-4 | CASRSSQPQHF | TGTGCCAGCAGGTCCAGTCAGCCCCAGCATTTT
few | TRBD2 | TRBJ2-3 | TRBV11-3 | CASSLGATSGSTDTQYF | TGTGCCAGCAGCTTAGGAGCTACTAGCGGGAGCACAGATACGCAGTATTTT
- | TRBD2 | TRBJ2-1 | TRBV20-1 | CSVLPTSGYNEQFF | TGCAGTGTCCTACCAACTAGCGGGTACAATGAGCAGTTCTTC
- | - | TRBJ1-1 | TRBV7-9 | CASSEYDRNTEAFF | TGTGCCAGCAGCGAGTACGACAGGAACACTGAAGCTTTCTTT
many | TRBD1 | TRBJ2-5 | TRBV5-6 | CASSVRDRAGETQYF | TGTGCCAGCAGCGTCCGGGACAGGGCTGGGGAGACCCAGTACTTC
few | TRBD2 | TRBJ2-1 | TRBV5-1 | CASSLRPGTSGGNEQFF | TGCGCCAGCAGCTTGAGGCCCGGGACTAGCGGGGGCAATGAGCAGTTCTTC
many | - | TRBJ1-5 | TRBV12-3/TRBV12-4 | CASSLPYSNQPQHF | TGTGCCAGCAGTCTGCCCTATAGCAATCAGCCCCAGCATTTT
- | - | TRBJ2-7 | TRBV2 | CASREMSGFYSYEQYF | TGTGCCAGCAGGGAGATGTCAGGTTTTTACTCCTACGAGCAGTACTTC
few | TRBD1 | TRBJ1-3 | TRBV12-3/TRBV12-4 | CASRTGGSSGNTIYF | TGTGCCAGCAGGACAGGGGGAAGCTCTGGAAACACCATATATTTT
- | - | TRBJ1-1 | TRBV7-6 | CASSLWRGMNTEAFF | TGTGCCAGCAGCTTATGGCGGGGGATGAACACTGAAGCTTTCTTT
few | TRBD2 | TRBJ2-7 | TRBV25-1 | CASSPPGGVSYEQYF | TGTGCCAGCAGTCCCCCTGGGGGGGTGTCCTACGAGCAGTACTTC
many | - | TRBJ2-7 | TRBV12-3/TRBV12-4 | CASSHTRDLIYEQYF | TGTGCCAGCAGCCACACCCGGGACTTAATCTACGAGCAGTACTTC